The rows below give T cell receptor beta chains drawn from one sample of a study of T cells in Graves' hyperthyroidism and ophthalmopathy. From the multiplex PCR reads, TCRdb called clonotypes with MiXCR, one entry per CDR3 protein. The sample lists hundreds of thousands of distinct CDR3 sequences; 40% to 55% were seen once. Sample: peripheral blood or thyroid tissue (not recorded which). Receptors were obtained from a woman in her late teens or twenties with Graves' hyperthyroidism. Both conserved end residues are part of each CDR3. The D gene is left open where the match is weak. Clone size appears in some rows only: once, few, many, or a class for an expanded clone.

J: TRBJ1-2
D: TRBD1
size: .
length: 13
V: TRBV29-1
DNA: TGCAGCGTTGTAGCGGACAGGGCGGATGGCTACACCTTC
CDR3: CSVVADRADGYTF

J: TRBJ2-7
D: .
size: .
length: 15
V: TRBV9
DNA: TGTGCCAGCAGCGTAGGGTCGCGGGACTCCTACGAGCAGTACTTC
CDR3: CASSVGSRDSYEQYF

J: TRBJ1-1
D: .
size: .
length: 14
V: TRBV19
DNA: TGTGCCAGTAGTAGCCAGGAGGGGCACACTGAAGCTTTCTTT
CDR3: CASSSQEGHTEAFF

J: TRBJ1-4
D: .
size: .
length: 14
V: TRBV20-1
DNA: TGCAGTACTAGAGATCGGGTAGTAGGGGAAAAACTGTTTTTT
CDR3: CSTRDRVVGEKLFF

J: TRBJ2-2
D: TRBD1
size: .
length: 15
V: TRBV24-1
DNA: TGTGCCACCAGTGTAACAGGGGGCGCCGCCGGGGAGCTGTTTTTT
CDR3: CATSVTGGAAGELFF

J: TRBJ1-5
D: .
size: many
length: 13
V: TRBV7-2
DNA: TGTGCCAGCAGCTCTGCTCCCCGACAGCCCCAGCATTTT
CDR3: CASSSAPRQPQHF

J: TRBJ2-2
D: .
size: few
length: 14
V: TRBV20-1
DNA: TGCAGTGCTAACGGACTACCGAACACCGGGGAGCTGTTTTTT
CDR3: CSANGLPNTGELFF

J: TRBJ1-1
D: TRBD1
size: few
length: 13
V: TRBV24-1
DNA: TGTGCCACCAGGAAACAGGGGGGTACTGAAGCTTTCTTT
CDR3: CATRKQGGTEAFF

J: TRBJ2-7
D: .
size: .
length: 15
V: TRBV9
DNA: TGTGCCAGCGGCGAGGGACAAAGCGTTGCCTACGAGCAGTACTTC
CDR3: CASGEGQSVAYEQYF

J: TRBJ1-1
D: .
size: .
length: 15
V: TRBV10-1
DNA: TGCGCCAGTAGTCTCCGGGAGGGGCGTCGAACTGAAGCTTTCTTT
CDR3: CASSLREGRRTEAFF

J: TRBJ1-5
D: .
size: .
length: 15
V: TRBV6-6
DNA: TGTGCCAGCAGTTACGTCCAGGGAAGGAATCAGCCCCAGCATTTT
CDR3: CASSYVQGRNQPQHF

J: TRBJ1-3
D: .
size: once
length: 13
V: TRBV7-9
DNA: TGTGCCATCACAACGTACTCTGGAAACACCATATATTTT
CDR3: CAITTYSGNTIYF

J: TRBJ1-1
D: TRBD1
size: .
length: 13
V: TRBV20-1
DNA: TGCAGTGCAGGCAACAGGGGATACACTGAAGCTTTCTTT
CDR3: CSAGNRGYTEAFF

J: TRBJ2-7
D: TRBD2
size: .
length: 14
V: TRBV6-1
DNA: TGTGCCAGCAGCTCCGGGACTAGGATTCTCGAGCAGTACTTC
CDR3: CASSSGTRILEQYF

J: TRBJ2-7
D: .
size: .
length: 14
V: TRBV10-2
DNA: TGCGCCAGCAGTGAACTAGAGGTCCCATACGAGCAGTACTTC
CDR3: CASSELEVPYEQYF

J: TRBJ2-2
D: .
size: .
length: 15
V: TRBV2
DNA: TGTGCCAGCAGTGAGCTCGGACAGAGCACCGGGGAGCTGTTTTTT
CDR3: CASSELGQSTGELFF

J: TRBJ1-5
D: .
size: .
length: 14
V: TRBV29-1
DNA: TGCAGCGTTGAAGCCGCGAGGGGTCAGCAGACCCAGCATTTT
CDR3: CSVEAARGQQTQHF

J: TRBJ2-6
D: TRBD2
size: .
length: 20
V: TRBV25-1
DNA: TGTGCCAGCAGTCCAACCGGGACTAGCGGGAGGGCTCCTGGGGCCAACGTCCTGACTTTC
CDR3: CASSPTGTSGRAPGANVLTF

J: TRBJ2-5
D: .
size: many
length: 13
V: TRBV10-2
DNA: TGCGCCAGCAGTGACGGAGGGGGGGAGACCCAGTACTTC
CDR3: CASSDGGGETQYF

J: TRBJ1-5
D: .
size: .
length: 14
V: TRBV24-1
DNA: TGTGCCACTAACTGGGGGTATACCAATCAGCCCCGGCATTTT
CDR3: CATNWGYTNQPRHF

J: TRBJ1-2
D: .
size: many
length: 13
V: TRBV7-9
DNA: TGTGCCAGCAGCTCTGGCCAGGGTGATGGCTACACCTTC
CDR3: CASSSGQGDGYTF

J: TRBJ2-5
D: .
size: .
length: 13
V: TRBV7-2
DNA: TGTGCCAGCAGCTGGACCCCGGCGGAGACCCAGTACTTC
CDR3: CASSWTPAETQYF

J: TRBJ1-2
D: .
size: few
length: 15
V: TRBV5-1
DNA: TGCGCCAGCAGCTTGTCCGGTGGGGGGCTGGTTGGCTACACCTTC
CDR3: CASSLSGGGLVGYTF

J: TRBJ1-1
D: .
size: .
length: 12
V: TRBV20-1
DNA: TGCAGTGCTGGACTATTGAACACTGAAGCTTCCTTT
CDR3: CSAGLLNTEASF

J: TRBJ1-2
D: TRBD1
size: few
length: 15
V: TRBV12-3/TRBV12-4
DNA: TGTGCCAGCAGTAAACGGAACAGGGGGATAGATGGCTACACCTTC
CDR3: CASSKRNRGIDGYTF

J: TRBJ1-2
D: TRBD1
size: .
length: 15
V: TRBV29-1
DNA: TGTGCCAGCAGCTTAACAGGGACAGGCCCTCGTGGCTACACCTTC
CDR3: CASSLTGTGPRGYTF

J: TRBJ2-7
D: .
size: .
length: 15
V: TRBV2
DNA: TGCGCCAGCAGCCCCAGTGGGGCGGGCACCTACGAGCAGTACTTC
CDR3: CASSPSGAGTYEQYF

J: TRBJ2-5
D: .
size: .
length: 14
V: TRBV24-1
DNA: TGTGCCACCAGTTTAGTGGGACCACAAGAGACCCAGTACTTC
CDR3: CATSLVGPQETQYF

J: TRBJ1-2
D: .
size: .
length: 11
V: TRBV29-1
DNA: TGCAGCAGTTGGGACAACTATGGCTACACCTTC
CDR3: CSSWDNYGYTF